This T cell receptor beta chain was identified during a study of control samples from healthy donors and cancer patients. CDR1 LNHNV and CDR2 YYDKDF come from the germline V gene (reference sequence). This CDR3 is 14 amino acids long. V was cut by 2 bases and J by 4 bases, with 11 bases left in between. The table came from immunoSEQ multiplex PCR; TCRdb's copy has only in-frame clones and leaves some out. The sample contains 160,000 or so clones, approximately 96% of which appear only once. Material for sequencing was blood. The TCR comes from a woman aged 40-49 years in good health. The V and J genes are TRBV15 and TRBJ1-2; D is unresolved. The chain's CDR3 is CATSRTVPGYGYTF. The CDR3 coding sequence is TGTGCCACCAGCAGAACGGTACCTGGCTATGGCTACACCTTC.